These T cell receptor beta chains were read from a single sample in a study of blood T cell repertoires in COVID-19. Generated by immunoSEQ multiplex PCR, the TCRdb table keeps only in-frame clones and is missing some. The sample shows a few hundred thousand clones, approximately 85% of them seen only once. The sequenced sample consisted of PBMCs or T cells enriched from blood (not recorded which). The source is a woman in her fifties or sixties who had recovered from COVID-19. Both conserved end residues are part of each CDR3. The D gene is left open where the match is weak. Expanded clones are given a class, and other clones once, few, many or no size at all.

cdr3_aa,cdr3_nt,v_call,d_call,j_call,clone_size
CASMRGNQETQYF,TGTGCCAGCATGAGGGGGAACCAAGAGACCCAGTACTTC,TRBV2,NA,TRBJ2-5,NA
CASSQDLGTSSQTQYF,TGTGCCAGCAGCCAAGATCTCGGGACTAGTAGTCAGACCCAGTACTTC,TRBV4-2,TRBD2,TRBJ2-5,NA
CATRGGQGAGQPQHF,TGTGCCACCAGAGGCGGACAGGGGGCAGGTCAGCCCCAGCATTTT,TRBV15,TRBD1,TRBJ1-5,NA
CATSGAGTRENYNEQFF,TGTGCCACCAGTGGCGCCGGGACTAGGGAAAACTACAATGAGCAGTTCTTC,TRBV24-1,TRBD2,TRBJ2-1,few
CASTSDKYVAGATYEQYF,TGCGCCAGCACAAGTGACAAGTATGTAGCGGGAGCAACCTACGAGCAGTACTTC,TRBV10-1,TRBD2,TRBJ2-7,NA
CASSLSFAGTGELFF,TGTGCCAGCAGTTTATCATTCGCGGGCACCGGGGAGCTGTTTTTT,TRBV27,NA,TRBJ2-2,NA
CASSQVLWRDYSNQPQHF,TGCGCCAGCAGCCAAGTCTTATGGCGGGATTATAGCAATCAGCCCCAGCATTTT,TRBV4-1,NA,TRBJ1-5,NA
CASSPSGQGNTEAFF,TGTGCCAGCTCACCATCGGGACAGGGGAACACTGAAGCTTTCTTT,TRBV18,TRBD1,TRBJ1-1,NA
CASRRDFRETQYF,TGTGCCAGCAGGAGGGACTTTAGAGAGACCCAGTACTTC,TRBV6-5,NA,TRBJ2-5,NA
CASSRLAEVYNEQFF,TGTGCCAGCAGTCGACTAGCGGAAGTCTACAATGAGCAGTTCTTC,TRBV28,TRBD2,TRBJ2-1,NA
CASSPHQGYLAKNIQYF,TGTGCCAGCAGTCCTCACCAGGGATACTTAGCCAAAAACATTCAGTACTTC,TRBV6-6,NA,TRBJ2-4,NA
CASRSGERGLGAQPQHF,TGTGCCAGCAGATCAGGGGAGAGGGGCCTCGGCGCTCAGCCCCAGCATTTT,TRBV2,NA,TRBJ1-5,NA
CASSLYTGVREQYF,TGTGCCAGCAGTTTATACACAGGGGTTAGGGAGCAGTACTTC,TRBV28,TRBD1,TRBJ2-7,NA
CASSSQGTEEGDGYTF,TGTGCCAGCAGCTCTCAGGGCACAGAAGAAGGGGATGGCTACACCTTC,TRBV7-3,NA,TRBJ1-2,once
CASSGGPGETQYF,TGCGCCAGCAGCGGAGGGCCGGGAGAGACCCAGTACTTC,TRBV5-1,NA,TRBJ2-5,NA
CASLGQVNTGELFF,TGTGCCAGCTTGGGACAGGTGAACACCGGGGAGCTGTTTTTT,TRBV28,TRBD1,TRBJ2-2,few
CATSDRQGGTEAFF,TGTGCCACCAGTGACCGACAGGGTGGGACTGAAGCTTTCTTT,TRBV24-1,TRBD1,TRBJ1-1,NA
CASSLLQGPYNSPLHF,TGTGCCAGCAGTTTGCTTCAGGGGCCCTATAATTCACCCCTCCACTTT,TRBV28,NA,TRBJ1-6,many
CASSRQFSGELFF,TGTGCCAGCAGTAGACAGTTCTCCGGGGAGCTGTTTTTT,TRBV12-3/TRBV12-4,NA,TRBJ2-2,NA
CASSLGQQETQYF,TGTGCCAGCAGTTTAGGACAGCAAGAGACCCAGTACTTC,TRBV28,NA,TRBJ2-5,NA
CASSATSGLKETQYF,TGTGCCAGCAGCGCGACTAGCGGGCTCAAAGAGACCCAGTACTTC,TRBV11-3,TRBD2,TRBJ2-5,NA
CASSFDRGQGEQYF,TGTGCCAGCAGCTTCGACAGGGGGCAGGGCGAGCAGTACTTC,TRBV5-4,TRBD1,TRBJ2-7,once
CASSFYQDTQYF,TGTGCCAGCAGCTTCTATCAAGATACGCAGTATTTT,TRBV7-6,NA,TRBJ2-3,NA
CSARGVSEAFF,TGCAGTGCTAGAGGAGTAAGTGAAGCTTTCTTT,TRBV20-1,NA,TRBJ1-1,NA
CASSYEGSNTEAFF,TGTGCCAGCAGTTACGAGGGTTCGAACACTGAAGCTTTCTTT,TRBV6-5,NA,TRBJ1-1,NA
CASSLGGRRYEQYF,TGTGCCAGCAGCTTGGGGGGACGGCGCTACGAGCAGTACTTC,TRBV7-2,NA,TRBJ2-7,NA
CASSLGDRVYEQYF,TGTGCCAGCAGCTTAGGGGACAGAGTCTACGAGCAGTACTTC,TRBV7-9,TRBD1,TRBJ2-7,few
CASSPRQGRSTDTQYF,TGTGCCAGCAGTCCCCGACAGGGGCGTAGCACAGATACGCAGTATTTT,TRBV27,TRBD1,TRBJ2-3,NA
CASSLGGRGTYSPLHF,TGTGCCAGCAGCTTAGGAGGCAGGGGGACCTACTCACCCCTCCACTTT,TRBV7-2,TRBD1,TRBJ1-6,NA
CASRPRVTGSGNSPLHF,TGTGCCAGCAGACCCAGAGTGACAGGGAGTGGGAATTCACCCCTCCACTTT,TRBV27,TRBD1,TRBJ1-6,NA
CASTGQNYGYTF,TGTGCCAGCACAGGACAAAACTATGGCTACACCTTC,TRBV28,NA,TRBJ1-2,many
CASSTGRGGTDTQYF,TGTGCCAGCAGCACGGGCCGGGGGGGCACAGATACGCAGTATTTT,TRBV5-5,TRBD2,TRBJ2-3,NA
CASSSRVSSYNEQFF,TGTGCCAGCAGCTCAAGAGTAAGCTCCTACAATGAGCAGTTCTTC,TRBV11-3,NA,TRBJ2-1,NA
CASGLAPSFGTGTHNEQFF,TGTGCTAGTGGTTTGGCCCCATCGTTCGGGACAGGGACCCACAATGAGCAGTTCTTC,TRBV12-5,TRBD1,TRBJ2-1,few
CSARLVPGATNEKLFF,TGCAGCGCCCGTTTGGTCCCGGGAGCAACTAATGAAAAACTGTTTTTT,TRBV29-1,NA,TRBJ1-4,NA
CASSLASSEYEQYF,TGTGCCAGCAGCTTGGCCTCTAGCGAGTACGAGCAGTACTTC,TRBV5-5,NA,TRBJ2-7,NA
CASSLELGSGTGELFF,TGTGCCAGCAGCTTGGAGCTCGGTTCAGGGACCGGGGAGCTGTTTTTT,TRBV5-4,NA,TRBJ2-2,NA
CSASWSVNTEAFF,TGCAGTGCTAGTTGGTCAGTGAACACTGAAGCTTTCTTT,TRBV20-1,NA,TRBJ1-1,NA
CASSLNRGGYTF,TGTGCCAGCAGTTTAAACAGGGGCGGCTACACCTTC,TRBV28,TRBD1,TRBJ1-2,NA
CAWSVAGVGYGYTF,TGTGCCTGGAGTGTAGCAGGGGTAGGCTATGGCTACACCTTC,TRBV30,NA,TRBJ1-2,NA
CASSQVNEQYF,TGTGCCAGCAGCCAAGTCAACGAGCAGTACTTC,TRBV14,NA,TRBJ2-7,NA
CASSYVVGGPTDTQYF,TGTGCCAGCAGTTACGTCGTGGGAGGGCCGACAGATACGCAGTATTTT,TRBV6-2/TRBV6-3,TRBD2,TRBJ2-3,NA
CSVVGTSSRSGANVLTF,TGCAGCGTTGTCGGGACTAGCAGCCGCTCTGGGGCCAACGTCCTGACTTTC,TRBV29-1,TRBD2,TRBJ2-6,once
CASSQGLAGDLSTDTQYF,TGCGCCAGCAGCCAGGGACTAGCGGGAGATCTTAGCACAGATACGCAGTATTTT,TRBV5-1,TRBD2,TRBJ2-3,once
CASSSSQVNTEAFF,TGTGCCAGCAGCTCATCACAGGTGAACACTGAAGCTTTCTTT,TRBV7-8,NA,TRBJ1-1,NA
CASSGQGYSPLHF,TGTGCCAGCAGCGGACAGGGTTATTCACCCCTCCACTTT,TRBV25-1,TRBD1,TRBJ1-6,NA
CATSDSRLGYTGELFF,TGTGCCACCAGTGATTCGCGGTTGGGTTACACCGGGGAGCTGTTTTTT,TRBV24-1,NA,TRBJ2-2,once
CASSRLAGGFQETQYF,TGTGCCAGCAGTCGACTAGCGGGAGGTTTCCAAGAGACCCAGTACTTC,TRBV3-1/TRBV3-2,TRBD2,TRBJ2-5,NA
CAIRGRQGSTSSYEQYF,TGTGCCATCAGGGGGCGACAGGGGTCGACGAGCTCCTACGAGCAGTACTTC,TRBV10-3,TRBD1,TRBJ2-7,NA
CASRLVFGRTGENGVNTEAFF,TGTGCAAGTCGCTTAGTTTTTGGAAGGACAGGGGAGAATGGCGTGAACACTGAAGCTTTCTTT,TRBV12-2,NA,TRBJ1-1,NA
CASSLRGGDTEAFF,TGTGCCAGCAGCTTAAGAGGGGGGGACACTGAAGCTTTCTTT,TRBV7-2,NA,TRBJ1-1,NA